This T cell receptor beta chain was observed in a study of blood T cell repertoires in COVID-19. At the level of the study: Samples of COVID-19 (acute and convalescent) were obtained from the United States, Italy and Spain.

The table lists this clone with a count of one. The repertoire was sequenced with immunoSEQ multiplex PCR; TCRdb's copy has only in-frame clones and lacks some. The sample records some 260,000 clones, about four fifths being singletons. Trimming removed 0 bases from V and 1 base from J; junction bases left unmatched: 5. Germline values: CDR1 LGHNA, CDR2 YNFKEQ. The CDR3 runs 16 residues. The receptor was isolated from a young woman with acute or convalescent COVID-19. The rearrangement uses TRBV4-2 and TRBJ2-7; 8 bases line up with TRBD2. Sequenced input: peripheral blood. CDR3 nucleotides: TGTGCCAGCAGCCAAGATACTACTAGCGGATCCTACGAGCAGTACTTC. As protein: CASSQDTTSGSYEQYF.